This paragraph covers one TCR beta chain sequence. This entry is derived from a study of blood T cell repertoires in COVID-19. Looking at the study overall: Acute-phase and convalescent COVID-19 samples originated in the United States, Italy and Spain. The analysed material was cDNA or gDNA that came from T cells, B-cell-depleted T cells, or PBMCs.

The authors' processing: Reference gene primer amplification gave estimated nucleated cell counts. Profiled with immunoSEQ multiplex PCR; TCRdb holds only in-frame clones, not every one. V and J calls and clone size follow that table, whereas D and trimming were derived from the DNA. The table records more than 70,000 clones, 75% to 90% of them present only once. Sequenced input: peripheral blood. The TCR was taken from a man in his forties or fifties with active COVID-19.

The CDR3 DNA reads as TGTGCCAGCAGCACGGGACAGACTAGCACAGATACGCAGTATTTT. It encodes CASSTGQTSTDTQYF. The chain carries TRBV5-5 and TRBJ2-3; TRBD1 matches at 7 bases. The CDR3 runs 15 residues. The trim removed 4 bases at V and 0 bases at J, leaving 5 bases unmatched. In germline, CDR1 is SGHKS, CDR2 YYEKEE (reference sequence).